These 23 T cell receptor beta chains were sequenced from one sample in a study of blood T cell repertoires in COVID-19. Data came from immunoSEQ multiplex PCR; TCRdb stores just in-frame clones and leaves some out. The sample consists of hundreds of thousands of clones, 85% to 90% of them appearing once. Sequenced material: PBMCs or T cells enriched from blood (not recorded which). Source of these receptors: an older woman in a cohort exposed to, infected with or recovered from COVID-19 (not recorded which).

The chain recombines TRBV7-7 with TRBJ2-7, with 8 bases aligning to TRBD2. V lost 11 bases, J lost 4 bases, and 19 bases stayed unmatched. The germline V gene encodes CDR1 SSHAT and CDR2 FNYEAQ (reference sequence). The CDR3 contains 16 residues. CDR3 region: CAPGLVSGANFYEQYF. The CDR3 DNA follows: TGTGCCCCGGGACTAGTTTCAGGCGCGAACTTTTACGAGCAGTACTTC.

This CDR3 is CASSVGQVLSYEQYF. The CDR3 coding sequence is TGTGCCAGCAGCGTGGGACAGGTCCTCTCCTACGAGCAGTACTTC. This chain links TRBV7-9 with TRBJ2-7; 8 nucleotides match TRBD1. CDR3 length equals 15 residues. CDR1 is SEHNR and CDR2 is FQNEAQ in the germline V gene (reference sequence). The trim removed 5 bases at V and 0 bases at J, leaving 6 bases unmatched.

The chain employs TRBV6-5 and TRBJ1-4, with 10 nucleotides matching TRBD1. This CDR3 region has 14 residues. Germline V gene lookup returns CDR1 MNHEY and CDR2 SVGAGI. V gave up 4 bases and J gave up 6 bases; unmatched junction bases: 2. In nucleotides, the CDR3 is TGTGCCAGCAGTTCCGGGACAGGGGATGAAAAACTGTTTTTT. Amino acids: CASSSGTGDEKLFF.

The V gene is TRBV7-3, the J gene TRBJ2-7; TRBD2 agrees at 10 bases. The ends lost 4 bases at V and 2 bases at J; junction bases unmatched: 5. The CDR3 consists of 15 residues. The germline V gene has CDR1 SGHTA and CDR2 FQGTGA. The CDR3 DNA reads as TGTGCCAGCAGCTACGGGACTAGCGAGACCTACGAGCAGTACTTC. Protein sequence: CASSYGTSETYEQYF.

This clone was recorded once. The chain recombines TRBV29-1 with TRBJ2-7; TRBD2 agrees at 8 bases. The CDR3 is 14 residues long. V was clipped by 6 bases and J by 4 bases; unmatched bases: 11. From germline, CDR1 is SQVTM and CDR2 ANQGSEA. CDR3: CSVLGLAGSYEQYF. As DNA, the CDR3 is TGCAGCGTGCTCGGACTAGCTGGGAGTTACGAGCAGTACTTC.

The rearrangement links TRBV11-3 to TRBJ2-3, with 9 positions matching TRBD2. Trimming removed 2 bases from V and 6 bases from J; junction bases left unmatched: 6. Germline CDR1 reads SGHNT; CDR2 reads YENEEA. This CDR3 is 15 amino acids long. CDR3 in DNA: TGTGCCAGCAGCTTAACGGGACTAGCAGGCGATACGCAGTATTTT. Encoded protein: CASSLTGLAGDTQYF.

The J gene is TRBJ1-1, the V gene TRBV6-5, with a possible D match to TRBD1 (5 bases). Germline V CDR1 and CDR2: MNHEY, SVGAGI. The CDR3 loop spans 14 amino acids. Between the trimmed V and J ends, which lost 2 bases and 2 bases, there was a span of 9 bases. CDR3 sequence (DNA): TGTGCCAGCAGTTACGACAGACGAAACACTGAAGCTTTCTTT. As protein: CASSYDRRNTEAFF.

This clone was picked up a small number of times. The chain recombines TRBV5-1 with TRBJ2-3; 8 nucleotides agree with TRBD2. The germline V gene has CDR1 SGHRS and CDR2 YFSETQ. This CDR3 region has 15 residues. V lost 0 bases, J lost 3 bases, and 3 bases stayed unmatched. The CDR3 DNA is TGCGCCAGCAGCTTGGTTCCTAGCGGGACAGATACGCAGTATTTT. Its translation is CASSLVPSGTDTQYF.

This clone was observed once. This chain uses TRBV5-1 with TRBJ1-2; 9 nucleotides match TRBD1. The germline V gene encodes CDR1 SGHRS and CDR2 YFSETQ. With 4 bases clipped from V and 8 bases from J, the junction kept 6 bases outside the gene matches. This CDR3 region has 13 residues. The CDR3 sequence: CASSEGQGGGYTF. In DNA form, the CDR3 reads TGCGCCAGCAGCGAGGGACAGGGAGGAGGCTACACCTTC.

This chain links TRBV18 with TRBJ2-2; 8 nucleotides match TRBD2. The CDR3 contains 14 residues. CDR1 is KGHSH, CDR2 LQKENI, per germline. V was pared by 4 bases and J by 4 bases, with 2 bases of the junction left unmatched. CDR3 coding DNA: TGTGCCAGCTCACTAGCGGGGTCCACCGGGGAGCTGTTTTTT. This gives the protein CASSLAGSTGELFF.

The V gene is TRBV6-5, the J gene TRBJ1-2; 8 bases match TRBD1. Germline-derived CDR1 and CDR2 are MNHEY and SVGAGI. J lost 0 bases, V lost 8 bases, and 2 bases had no gene match. The CDR3 spans 13 residues. CDR3 nucleotides: TGTGCCAGCCGGACAGGGACTAACTATGGCTACACCTTC. Protein sequence: CASRTGTNYGYTF.

This clone appeared once. The genes are TRBV7-2 and TRBJ1-2, with TRBD1 matching 7 bases. The ends lost 1 base at V and 8 bases at J; junction bases unmatched: 10. CDR1 and CDR2 from the germline V gene are SGHTA and FQGNSA. The CDR3 has 15 residues. The CDR3 is CASSLGGKQGLGYTF. For the CDR3, the DNA is TGTGCCAGCAGCTTAGGGGGGAAACAGGGGCTCGGCTACACCTTC.

The chain employs TRBV6-5 and TRBJ1-4; the match to TRBD1 covers 11 bases. Unmatched junction bases numbered 4, after V lost 6 bases and J lost 7 bases. In germline, CDR1 is MNHEY, CDR2 SVGAGI. CDR3 length equals 14 residues. CDR3 sequence reads: CASSRTGGFEKLFF. CDR3 DNA: TGTGCCAGCAGCCGGACAGGGGGCTTTGAAAAACTGTTTTTT.

The chain uses TRBV2 and TRBJ1-2; D not certain. Trimming shortened V by 0 bases and J by 0 bases, and 2 bases separated the two germline ends. CDR1 and CDR2 from the germline V gene are SNHLY and FYNNEI. CDR3 length equals 13 residues. The CDR3 sequence: CASSEAANYGYTF. DNA of the CDR3: TGTGCCAGCAGTGAAGCCGCTAACTATGGCTACACCTTC.

This chain joins TRBV28 and TRBJ2-1; 8 nucleotides line up with TRBD2. The CDR3 sequence is 17 residues long. The germline V gene has CDR1 MDHEN and CDR2 SYDVKM. V was pared by 4 bases and J by 8 bases, with 16 bases of the junction left unmatched. The CDR3 region is CASSSQTSSGGGDEQFF. The CDR3 nucleotides are TGTGCCAGCAGTTCCCAGACTAGCAGCGGGGGTGGGGATGAGCAGTTCTTC.

DNA for the CDR3: TGTGCCAGCAGCCCCAGCGGGAGCGGTGACACCGGGGAGCTGTTTTTT. Translation: CASSPSGSGDTGELFF. The chain links TRBV6-2 or TRBV6-3 to TRBJ2-2, with 8 bases fitting TRBD2. The CDR3 spans 16 residues. V dropped 6 bases and J dropped 3; count of bases not matched to a gene: 9. CDR1 and CDR2 (germline): MNHEY, SVGEGT.

The chain joins TRBV6-5 to TRBJ2-1; TRBD2 matches 9 bases. V was clipped by 2 bases and J by 9 bases; unmatched bases: 11. Germline CDR1 MNHEY, CDR2 SVGAGI. The CDR3 runs 16 residues. In DNA form, the CDR3 reads TGTGCCAGCAGTTACGGTTGGACTAGCGAGGGGGGTGAGCAGTTCTTC. Protein sequence: CASSYGWTSEGGEQFF.

V usage is TRBV7-6 and J usage is TRBJ2-7, with 9 bases matching TRBD1. Germline loops: CDR1 SGHVS, CDR2 FNYEAQ. With V trimmed by 5 bases and J by 3 bases, 8 bases remained unmatched. The CDR3 is 15 residues long. The CDR3 nucleotides are TGTGCCAGCAGCGCCACCGGGACAGGGAACTACGAGCAGTACTTC. This gives the protein CASSATGTGNYEQYF. Together with reference TRBV7-6 and TRBJ2-7, the CDR3 gives the full variable domain: GAGVSQSPRYKVTKRGQDVALRCDPISGHVSLYWYRQALGQGPEFLTYFNYEAQQDKSGLPNDRFSAERPEGSISTLTIQRTEQRDSAMYRCASSATGTGNYEQYFGPGTRLTVT.

V is TRBV30 and J is TRBJ2-4; TRBD2 agrees at 9 bases. Germline CDR1 reads GTSNPN; CDR2 reads SVGIG (reference sequence). The V segment lost 5 bases and the J segment 10 bases; nucleotides outside the gene matches: 12. The CDR3 length is 14 residues. The CDR3 DNA reads TGTGCCTGGGTGCGGGGGGGCGGAGGGGGGATTCAGTACTTC. It yields the protein CAWVRGGGGGIQYF. Looking up the rest from reference TRBV30 and TRBJ2-4 gives the full variable domain: SQTIHQWPATLVQPVGSPLSLECTVEGTSNPNLYWYRQAAGRGLQLLFYSVGIGQISSEVPQNLSASRPQDRQFILSSKKLLLSDSGFYLCAWVRGGGGGIQYFGAGTRLSVL.

The gene calls are TRBV30 and TRBJ1-4, with D perhaps matching TRBD1 (6 bases). V was cut by 2 bases and J by 7 bases, with 14 bases left in between. Germline CDR1 GTSNPN, CDR2 SVGIG (reference sequence). This CDR3 spans 14 amino acids. CDR3 loop: CAWSPTGKGEKLFF. In DNA, the CDR3 is TGTGCCTGGAGTCCAACAGGGAAGGGTGAAAAACTGTTTTTT.

V and J are TRBV7-2 and TRBJ2-7; 9 nucleotides agree with TRBD1. The trim removed 5 bases at V and 3 bases at J, leaving 5 bases unmatched. Germline values: CDR1 SGHTA, CDR2 FQGNSA. The CDR3 is made up of 14 amino acids. CDR3 in DNA: TGTGCCAGCAGCCGGGACAGGGAAAGCTACGAGCAGTACTTC. This encodes CASSRDRESYEQYF. The complete variable domain, with remaining parts taken from reference TRBV7-2 and TRBJ2-7, reads GAGVSQSPSNKVTEKGKDVELRCDPISGHTALYWYRQSLGQGLEFLIYFQGNSAPDKSGLPSDRFSAERTGGSVSTLTIQRTQQEDSAVYLCASSRDRESYEQYFGPGTRLTVT.

The V and J genes are TRBV11-2 and TRBJ2-5; D perhaps matches TRBD2 (6 bases). The CDR3 runs 14 residues. Per germline, CDR1 SGHAT and CDR2 FQNNGV. V gave up 5 bases and J gave up 4 bases, with 14 bases separating them. In DNA, the CDR3 is TGTGCCAGCAGCCTCGGGGGAGGAGGAGAGACCCAGTACTTC. Translating it yields CASSLGGGGETQYF. Complete variable domain (other parts from reference TRBV11-2 and TRBJ2-5): EAGVAQSPRYKIIEKRQSVAFWCNPISGHATLYWYQQILGQGPKLLIQFQNNGVVDDSQLPKDRFSAERLKGVDSTLKIQPAKLEDSAVYLCASSLGGGGETQYFGPGTRLLVL.

V usage is TRBV5-4 and J usage is TRBJ2-7; 10 bases map to TRBD2. This CDR3 has 17 amino acids. Looked up from germline, CDR1 is SGHNT and CDR2 is YYREEE (reference sequence). V lost 0 bases, J lost 7 bases, and 13 bases stayed unmatched. CDR3 sequence (DNA): TGTGCCAGCAGCTTGGGGGGGTTGAGCGGGAGGGCGAAGGAGCAGTACTTC. Translating it yields CASSLGGLSGRAKEQYF.